These 5 T cell receptor beta chains share one sample of origin, sequenced in a study of CD8 T cells in Susac syndrome. An amount of RNA that ranged from roughly 0.5 to 1 ug was reverse transcribed with random hexamers. TCRdb re-called the immunoSEQ multiplex PCR reads through MiXCR, storing one row per CDR3 protein. The sample lists fewer than 35,000 distinct CDR3 sequences; about 93% were seen once. Sequencing used CD8+ T cells from PBMCs. The receptors were gathered from a human donor in good health.

V usage is TRBV7-2 and J usage is TRBJ2-7; D might be TRBD2 (5 bases). Trimming pared 4 bases from V and 5 bases from J, leaving 12 bases between. Germline V lookup: CDR1 SGHTA, CDR2 FQGNSA. The CDR3 extends over 13 amino acids. Written as DNA, the CDR3 is TGTGCCAGCAGCTCGATATGGGGAGACGAGCAGTACTTC. Its translation is CASSSIWGDEQYF.

V is TRBV6-2 or TRBV6-3 and J is TRBJ2-2; 8 bases are a match to TRBD1. The CDR3 extends over 15 amino acids. Losses at the gene ends were 7 bases for V and 4 bases for J; bases not matched to a gene: 8. From germline, CDR1 is MNHEY and CDR2 SVGEGT. Written as DNA, the CDR3 is TGTGCCAGCACCCATGGACAGGGCAGCACCGGGGAGCTGTTTTTT. It encodes CASTHGQGSTGELFF.

The J gene is TRBJ2-7, the V gene TRBV4-3; TRBD2 might be the D (5 bases). This CDR3 region has 13 residues. The V gene's germline CDR1 is LGHNA and CDR2 YSLEER. Trimming removed 2 bases at V and 7 bases at J, with 12 bases between. CDR3 in DNA: TGCGCCAGCAGCCAAACCCCCCGCGGGGAGCAGTACTTC. Protein product: CASSQTPRGEQYF.

V usage is TRBV10-3 and J usage is TRBJ2-1, with 9 nucleotides matching TRBD1. The germline CDR1 and CDR2 sequences are ENHRY and SYGVKD. There are 17 residues in the CDR3. Trimming cost V 0 bases and J 4 bases; bases outside gene matches: 7. The CDR3 nucleotides read TGTGCCATCAGTGAGTCGATACAGGGGGCTATTTACAATGAGCAGTTCTTC. Translation gives CAISESIQGAIYNEQFF.

V gene TRBV7-2 combines with J gene TRBJ2-3; no clear D gene. V was pared by 1 base and J by 0 bases, with 11 bases between. CDR1 and CDR2 from the germline V gene are SGHTA and FQGNSA. CDR3 length equals 16 residues. For the CDR3, the DNA is TGTGCCAGCAGCTTAGTTATAGAGGTTAGCACAGATACGCAGTATTTT. This gives the protein CASSLVIEVSTDTQYF.